This T cell receptor beta chain was recorded in a study of blood T cells in healthy people across ages. The CDR3 is 17 amino acids. Together with a sample-barcoded 5' primer, a J-beta primer mix was included in a second PCR lasting about 6 to 11 cycles. TCRdb reprocessed the 5' RACE reads with MiXCR, giving one entry per CDR3 protein. The sample gives roughly 800,000 distinct CDR3 sequences, over 45% of which show up once; roughly 22% is in the top ten. This TCR was recovered from a young man in good health. The chain employs TRBV21-1 and TRBJ2-5; the D call in the table, TRBD1, was not verified against the DNA. TRBV21-1 is listed as a pseudogene. Sample: blood. Here the CDR3 reads CASSPPSSRLSRETQYF. In nucleotides, the CDR3 is TGTGCCAGCAGCCCCCCTTCCTCTAGACTCTCTAGGGAGACCCAGTACTTC.